This T cell receptor (beta chain) was recovered during a study of blood T cells in healthy people across ages. Then a second PCR, running about 7 to 11 cycles, was carried out with a sample-barcoded 5' primer and a J-beta primer mix. Through a template-switch adaptor with 12 random nucleotides, each cDNA molecule received a tag. TCRdb re-called the 5' RACE reads with MiXCR, one entry per CDR3 protein. The sample records around 1.7 million distinct CDR3 sequences, 28% being singletons. Germline V gene data show CDR1 as DFQATT and CDR2 as SNEGSKA (reference sequence). Trimming removed 5 bases at V and 1 base at J, with 15 bases between. The CDR3 extends over 14 amino acids. This clonotype was detected ten times or more. Investigators took approximately 10 milliliters of peripheral blood from every donor. At least 6 million PBMCs were isolated per sample.

The clonotype comes from a woman aged 30 to 39 in good health. The sample taken for sequencing was blood. The chain has TRBV20-1 and TRBJ2-7; either TRBD1 or TRBD2 may fit D (6 bases each). CDR3 sequence: CSAGGPSRSYEQYF. The CDR3 DNA reads as TGCAGTGCTGGGGGGCCCTCAAGGTCCTACGAGCAGTACTTC.